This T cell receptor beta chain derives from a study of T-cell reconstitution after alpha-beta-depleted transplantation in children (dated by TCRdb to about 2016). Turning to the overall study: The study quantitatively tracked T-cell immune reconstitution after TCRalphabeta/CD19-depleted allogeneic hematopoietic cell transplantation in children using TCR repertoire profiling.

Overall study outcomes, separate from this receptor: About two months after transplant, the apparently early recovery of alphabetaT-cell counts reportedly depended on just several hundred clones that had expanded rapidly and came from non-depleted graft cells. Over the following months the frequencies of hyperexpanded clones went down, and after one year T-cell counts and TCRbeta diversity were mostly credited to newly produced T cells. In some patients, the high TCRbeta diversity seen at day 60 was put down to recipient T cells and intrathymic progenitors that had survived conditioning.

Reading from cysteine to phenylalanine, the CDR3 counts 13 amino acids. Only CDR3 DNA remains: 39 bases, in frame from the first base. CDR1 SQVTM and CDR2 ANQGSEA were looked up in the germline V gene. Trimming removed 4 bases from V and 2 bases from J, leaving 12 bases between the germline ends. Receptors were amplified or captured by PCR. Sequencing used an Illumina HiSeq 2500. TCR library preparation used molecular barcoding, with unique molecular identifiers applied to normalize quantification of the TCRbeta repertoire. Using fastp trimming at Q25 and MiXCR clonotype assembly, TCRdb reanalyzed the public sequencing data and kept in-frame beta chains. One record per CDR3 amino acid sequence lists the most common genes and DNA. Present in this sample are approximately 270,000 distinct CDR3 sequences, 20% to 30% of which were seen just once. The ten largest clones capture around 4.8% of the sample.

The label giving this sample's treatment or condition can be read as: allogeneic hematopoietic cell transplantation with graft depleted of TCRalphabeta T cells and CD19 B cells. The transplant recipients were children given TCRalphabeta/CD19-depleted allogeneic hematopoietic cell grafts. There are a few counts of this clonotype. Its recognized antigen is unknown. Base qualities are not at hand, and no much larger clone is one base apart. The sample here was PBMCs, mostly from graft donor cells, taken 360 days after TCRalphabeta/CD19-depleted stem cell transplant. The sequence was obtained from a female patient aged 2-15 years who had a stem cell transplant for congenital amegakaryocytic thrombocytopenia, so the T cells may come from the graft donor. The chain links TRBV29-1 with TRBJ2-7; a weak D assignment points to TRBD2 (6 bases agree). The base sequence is TGCAGCGTTGGTCTCGGGGGAGCCTACGAGCAGTACTTC. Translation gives CSVGLGGAYEQYF.